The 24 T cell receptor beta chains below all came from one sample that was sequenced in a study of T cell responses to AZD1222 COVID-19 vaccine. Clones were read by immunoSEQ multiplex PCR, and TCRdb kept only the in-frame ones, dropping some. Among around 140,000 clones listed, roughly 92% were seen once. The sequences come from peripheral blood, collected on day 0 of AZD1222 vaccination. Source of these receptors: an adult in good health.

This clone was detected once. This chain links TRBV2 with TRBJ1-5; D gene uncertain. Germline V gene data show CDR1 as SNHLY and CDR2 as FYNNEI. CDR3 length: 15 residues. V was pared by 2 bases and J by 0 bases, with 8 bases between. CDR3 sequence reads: CASSEYRFSNQPQHF. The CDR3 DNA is TGTGCCAGCAGTGAATACAGATTTAGCAATCAGCCCCAGCATTTT.

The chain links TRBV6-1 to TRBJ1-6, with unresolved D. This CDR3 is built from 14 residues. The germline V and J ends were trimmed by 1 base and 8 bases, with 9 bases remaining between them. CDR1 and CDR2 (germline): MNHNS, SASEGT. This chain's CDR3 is CASSEGTDHSPLHF. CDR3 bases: TGTGCCAGCAGTGAAGGGACCGACCATTCACCCCTCCACTTT.

The CDR3 DNA follows: TGTGCCACCAGTGAACCGGGAGACGGAGGAGATACGCAGTATTTT. This codes for CATSEPGDGGDTQYF. The chain joins TRBV24-1 to TRBJ2-3; the D gene is possibly TRBD2 (6 bases). V shed 4 bases and J shed 5 bases, with 15 bases lying between them. Germline values: CDR1 KGHDR, CDR2 SFDVKD. There are 15 residues in the CDR3.

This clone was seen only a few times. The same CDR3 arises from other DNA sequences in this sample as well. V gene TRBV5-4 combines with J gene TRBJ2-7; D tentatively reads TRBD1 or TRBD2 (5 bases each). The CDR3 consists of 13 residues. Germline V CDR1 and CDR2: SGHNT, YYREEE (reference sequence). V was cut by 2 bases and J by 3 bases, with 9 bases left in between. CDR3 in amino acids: CASSLGTFYEQYF. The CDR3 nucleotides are TGTGCCAGCAGCTTAGGGACGTTCTACGAGCAGTACTTC.

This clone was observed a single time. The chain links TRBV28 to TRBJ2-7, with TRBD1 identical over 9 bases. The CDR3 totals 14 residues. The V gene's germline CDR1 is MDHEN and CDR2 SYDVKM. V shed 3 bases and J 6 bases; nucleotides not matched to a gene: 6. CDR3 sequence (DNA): TGTGCCAGCAGTTTCTTGGGACAGGGAAGCGAGCAGTACTTC. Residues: CASSFLGQGSEQYF.

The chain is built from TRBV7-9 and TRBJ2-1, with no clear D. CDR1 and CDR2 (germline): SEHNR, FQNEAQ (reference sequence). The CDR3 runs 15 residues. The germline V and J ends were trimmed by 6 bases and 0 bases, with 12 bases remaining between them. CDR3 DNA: TGTGCCAGCAGTCCGCCTGTCTCCTCCTACAATGAGCAGTTCTTC. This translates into CASSPPVSSYNEQFF.

The CDR3 protein is CASSQEGGFAYEQYF. CDR3 sequence (DNA): TGCGCCAGCAGCCAAGAGGGAGGGTTCGCCTACGAGCAGTACTTC. The V call is TRBV4-1, the J call TRBJ2-7, with 7 bases that match TRBD2. V trimming: 0 bases; J trimming: 2 bases; junction bases outside the gene matches: 4. The length of the CDR3 is 15 residues. Germline V CDR1 and CDR2: MGHRA, YSYEKL.

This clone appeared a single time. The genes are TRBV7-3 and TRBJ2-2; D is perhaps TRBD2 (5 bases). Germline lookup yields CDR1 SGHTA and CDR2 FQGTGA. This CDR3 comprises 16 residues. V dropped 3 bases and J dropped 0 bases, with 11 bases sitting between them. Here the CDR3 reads CASSFIRTSNTGELFF. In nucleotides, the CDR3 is TGTGCCAGCAGCTTTATCCGGACTTCGAACACCGGGGAGCTGTTTTTT. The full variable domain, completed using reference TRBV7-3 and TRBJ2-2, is GAGVSQTPSNKVTEKGKYVELRCDPISGHTALYWYRQSLGQGPEFLIYFQGTGAADDSGLPNDRFFAVRPEGSVSTLKIQRTERGDSAVYLCASSFIRTSNTGELFFGEGSRLTVL.

The DNA for the CDR3 is TGTGCCAGCAGCTCGAGGGGGCCGAGTGAAGCTTTCTTT. Protein product: CASSSRGPSEAFF. V and J are TRBV7-3 and TRBJ1-1; 7 bases agree with TRBD1. This CDR3 is built from 13 residues. Germline CDR1 and CDR2: SGHTA and FQGTGA. V was clipped by 4 bases and J by 7 bases; unmatched bases: 6.

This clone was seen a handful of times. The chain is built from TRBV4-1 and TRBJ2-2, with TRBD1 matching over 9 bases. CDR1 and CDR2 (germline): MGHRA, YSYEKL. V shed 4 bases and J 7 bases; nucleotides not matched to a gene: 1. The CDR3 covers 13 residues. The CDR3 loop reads CASSRDRVGELFF. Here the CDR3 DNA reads TGCGCCAGCAGCCGGGACAGGGTCGGGGAGCTGTTTTTT.

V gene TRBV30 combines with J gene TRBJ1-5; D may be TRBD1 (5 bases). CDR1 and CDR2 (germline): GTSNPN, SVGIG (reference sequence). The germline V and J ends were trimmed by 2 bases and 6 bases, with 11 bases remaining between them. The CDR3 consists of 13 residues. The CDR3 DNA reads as TGTGCCTGGAGTAGCAGGGCCCTTCAGCCCCAGCATTTT. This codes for CAWSSRALQPQHF.

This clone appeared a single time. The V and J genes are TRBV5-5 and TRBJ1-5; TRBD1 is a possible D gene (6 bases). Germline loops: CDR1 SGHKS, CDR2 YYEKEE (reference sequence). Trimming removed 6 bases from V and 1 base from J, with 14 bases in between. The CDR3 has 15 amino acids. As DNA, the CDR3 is TGTGCCAGCACCACAGGGACCACCAGCAATCAGCCCCAGCATTTT. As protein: CASTTGTTSNQPQHF.

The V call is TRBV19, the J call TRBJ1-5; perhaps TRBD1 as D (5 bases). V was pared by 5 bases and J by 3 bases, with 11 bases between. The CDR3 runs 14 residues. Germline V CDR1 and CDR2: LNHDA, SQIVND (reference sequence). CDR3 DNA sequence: TGTGCCAGTAGTCAGGTTGGGGCCAATCAGCCCCAGCATTTT. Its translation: CASSQVGANQPQHF. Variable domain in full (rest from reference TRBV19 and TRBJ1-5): DGGITQSPKYLFRKEGQNVTLSCEQNLNHDAMYWYRQDPGQGLRLIYYSQIVNDFQKGDIAEGYSVSREKKESFPLTVTSAQKNPTAFYLCASSQVGANQPQHFGDGTRLSIL.

This CDR3 reads CASSPRWGAEQFF. The CDR3 region has the DNA TGTGCCAGCAGCCCCCGATGGGGGGCTGAGCAGTTCTTC. The chain is built from TRBV2 and TRBJ2-1; tentatively, D is TRBD1 or TRBD2 (6 bases each). CDR1 and CDR2 (germline): SNHLY, FYNNEI. This CDR3 has 13 amino acids. The ends were cut back, 6 bases at V and 9 bases at J, with 15 bases in the middle.

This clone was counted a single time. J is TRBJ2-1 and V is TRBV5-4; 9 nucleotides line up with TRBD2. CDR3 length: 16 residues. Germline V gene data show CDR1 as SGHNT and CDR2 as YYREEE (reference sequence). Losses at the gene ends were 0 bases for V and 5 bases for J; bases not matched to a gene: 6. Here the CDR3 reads CASSLEGVAGDNEQFF. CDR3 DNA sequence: TGTGCCAGCAGCTTGGAAGGGGTAGCGGGGGACAATGAGCAGTTCTTC. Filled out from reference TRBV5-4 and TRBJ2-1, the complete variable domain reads ETGVTQSPTHLIKTRGQQVTLRCSSQSGHNTVSWYQQALGQGPQFIFQYYREEENGRGNFPPRFSGLQFPNYSSELNVNALELDDSALYLCASSLEGVAGDNEQFFGPGTRLTVL.

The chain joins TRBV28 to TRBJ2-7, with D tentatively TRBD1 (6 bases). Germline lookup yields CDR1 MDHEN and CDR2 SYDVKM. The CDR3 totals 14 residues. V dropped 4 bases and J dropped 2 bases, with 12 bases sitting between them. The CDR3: CASSYRTETYEQYF. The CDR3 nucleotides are TGTGCCAGCAGTTATCGGACAGAGACCTACGAGCAGTACTTC.

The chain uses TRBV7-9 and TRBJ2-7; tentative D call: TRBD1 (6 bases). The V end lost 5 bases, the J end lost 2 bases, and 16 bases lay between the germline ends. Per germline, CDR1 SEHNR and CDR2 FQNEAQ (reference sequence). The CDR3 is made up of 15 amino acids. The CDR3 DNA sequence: TGTGCCAGCAGCCCTACAGGGAGCCCCACCTACGAGCAGTACTTC. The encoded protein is CASSPTGSPTYEQYF.

The chain's CDR3 is CASSPPPGLESGNTIYF. The CDR3 DNA sequence: TGCGCCAGCAGCCCGCCCCCGGGTCTCGAATCTGGAAACACCATATATTTT. The V and J genes are TRBV5-1 and TRBJ1-3; D unresolved. The CDR3 sequence is 17 residues long. The V gene lost 4 bases and the J gene lost 1 base, with 18 bases spanning the gap. In germline, CDR1 is SGHRS, CDR2 YFSETQ. Complete variable domain (other parts from reference TRBV5-1 and TRBJ1-3): KAGVTQTPRYLIKTRGQQVTLSCSPISGHRSVSWYQQTPGQGLQFLFEYFSETQRNKGNFPGRFSGRQFSNSRSEMNVSTLELGDSALYLCASSPPPGLESGNTIYFGEGSWLTVV.

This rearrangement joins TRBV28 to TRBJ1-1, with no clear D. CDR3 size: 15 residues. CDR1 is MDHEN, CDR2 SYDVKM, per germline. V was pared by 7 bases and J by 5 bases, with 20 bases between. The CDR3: CASNFIREVRTEAFF. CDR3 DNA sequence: TGTGCCAGCAATTTCATAAGGGAAGTCAGGACTGAAGCTTTCTTT.

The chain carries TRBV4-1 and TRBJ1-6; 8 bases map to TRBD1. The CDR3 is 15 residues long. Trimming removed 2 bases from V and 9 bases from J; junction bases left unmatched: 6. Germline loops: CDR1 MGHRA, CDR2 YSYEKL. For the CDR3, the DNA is TGCGCCAGCAGCCAAAAAGACAGGGGACCTTCACCCCTCCACTTT. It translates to CASSQKDRGPSPLHF.

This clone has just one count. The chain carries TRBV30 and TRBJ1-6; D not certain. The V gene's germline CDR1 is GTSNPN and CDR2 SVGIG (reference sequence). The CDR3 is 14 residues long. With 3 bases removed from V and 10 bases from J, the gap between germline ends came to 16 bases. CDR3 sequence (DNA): TGTGCCTGGAGCCAGCCCTCGGAGGACTCACCCCTCCACTTT. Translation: CAWSQPSEDSPLHF.

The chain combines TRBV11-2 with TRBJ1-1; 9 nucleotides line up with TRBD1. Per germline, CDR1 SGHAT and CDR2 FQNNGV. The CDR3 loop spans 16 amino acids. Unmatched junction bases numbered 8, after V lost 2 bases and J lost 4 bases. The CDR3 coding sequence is TGTGCCAGCAGCTTATTCACAGGGGGCGAGTTCACTGAAGCTTTCTTT. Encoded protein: CASSLFTGGEFTEAFF.

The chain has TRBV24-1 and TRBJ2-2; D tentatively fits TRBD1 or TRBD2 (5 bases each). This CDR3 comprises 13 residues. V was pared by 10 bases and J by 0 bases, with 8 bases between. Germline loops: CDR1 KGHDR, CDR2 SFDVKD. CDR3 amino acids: CATGTANTGELFF. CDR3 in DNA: TGTGCCACGGGGACGGCGAACACCGGGGAGCTGTTTTTT.

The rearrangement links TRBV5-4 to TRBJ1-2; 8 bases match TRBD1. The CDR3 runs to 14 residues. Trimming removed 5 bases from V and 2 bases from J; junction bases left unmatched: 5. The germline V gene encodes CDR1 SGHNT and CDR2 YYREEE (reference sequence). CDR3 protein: CASRPTGANYGYTF. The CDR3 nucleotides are TGTGCCAGCAGGCCGACAGGGGCGAACTATGGCTACACCTTC.